The TCR beta chain described here comes from a study of spatial heterogeneity in lung cancer (dated by TCRdb to about 2019). Regarding the complete study: Beta-chain transcripts were consistently detected in greater numbers than alpha-chain transcripts, which likely reflects a higher abundance of beta-chain transcripts. In non-small cell lung cancer, the study quantitatively compared TCR alpha and beta repertoires across several tumor regions, matched nontumor lung, and blood. The study linked features of the TCR repertoire to counts of nonsynonymous mutations, which were determined by whole-exome sequencing of tumor tissue. At surgery, roughly 220 tumor regions, roughly 63 matched nontumor lung samples and 56 PBMC samples were TCR-sequenced for both alpha and beta chains. In the raw uncorrected reads, each unique combination of TCR and UMI appeared more than ten times on average. Overall study outcomes, separate from this receptor: Confirming at a functional level the hypothesis that regional TCRs recognize regional mutations was considered to require additional single-cell paired TCR alpha and beta sequencing. Ubiquitous expanded tumor TCRs showed up in blood more often at tumor resection than at routine follow-up.

Taken with the paper, the label for time point translates to: sample taken at primary tumor resection. Whole RNA extracted from tumor and nontumor lung tissue, or from cryopreserved PBMC samples, was used for TCR sequencing without cell sorting. Samples were obtained from 72 patients with early-stage, untreated non-small cell lung cancer from the lung TRACERx cohort. A patient was chosen for TCR sequencing only when enough RNA was available from at least two tumor regions. Sequences SGHTA (CDR1) and FQGNSA (CDR2) are obtained from the germline V gene. The CDR3 covers 13 residues, taking in both the cysteine and the phenylalanine. Kept here is only the CDR3 DNA, which spans 39 bases and is read in frame from base 1. For this chain, trimming is 3 bases at the V end and 14 bases at the J end, and the number of junction bases without a gene match is 10. Libraries were prepared through 5' RACE. Sequencing was carried out with a NextSeq 500. The TCR library protocol attached a unique molecular identifier to each TCR cDNA molecule to allow correction of PCR and sequencing errors. As for how the authors treated the data: TCR identification, UMI-based error correction and CDR3 extraction were all carried out with Decombinator tools. Expanded TCRs were defined as those above a frequency of 2 per 1,000, corresponding to the top 1% of the tumor frequency distribution. Renyi diversity was computed with the R vegan package after each repertoire had been subsampled 100 times to 5,000 TCRs. To build CDR3 similarity networks, amino acid triplet string-kernel similarity was used, and CDR3s were connected when their pairwise similarity was above 0.82. The raw public data were reprocessed by TCRdb itself: fastp quality trimming at Q25, MiXCR clonotype calling, in-frame beta chains only. Every distinct CDR3 protein forms one entry, paired with its most common genes and DNA. None of the V and J calls come from the authors' own analysis; TCRdb made them. This sample gives nearly 50,000 distinct CDR3 sequences in total; about 7.4% of them show up just once. Of the sample, roughly an eighth is held by the ten largest clones.

On this clonotype: It has no known antigen specificity. Per-base qualities were not stored, and no clone one base away is much larger.

The chain is made from TRBV7-2 and TRBJ2-1, with TRBD1 identical over 7 junction bases. The specimen comprised PBMCs, sampled at surgery. The receptor's source is a female donor with early-stage non-small cell lung cancer. DNA sequence: TGTGCCAGCAGCTTGGGGACAGAGGTTCGGGAGTTCTTC. Translated, this is CASSLGTEVREFF.